This T cell receptor (beta chain) comes out of a study of blood T cells in healthy people across ages. The V gene lost 2 bases and the J gene lost 10 bases, with 12 bases spanning the gap. The germline V gene has CDR1 MNHNS and CDR2 SASEGT. The CDR3 covers 13 residues. This clonotype was counted only a few times. Next came a second PCR, run for about 7 to 12 cycles, which used a sample-barcoded 5' primer along with a J-beta primer mix. TCRdb passed the 5' RACE reads through MiXCR, listing each CDR3 protein once. The sample has approximately 940,000 distinct CDR3 sequences; around 48% are singletons. The V call is TRBV6-1, the J call TRBJ2-1; no firm D call. The sample was blood. The receptor comes from a man under 40 in good health. CDR3 protein: CASSETLPWEQFF. The CDR3 nucleotides read TGTGCCAGCAGTGAAACCCTCCCCTGGGAGCAGTTCTTC.